The 10 T cell receptor beta chains below all came from one sample that was sequenced in a study of blood T cell repertoires in COVID-19. Clones were sequenced by immunoSEQ multiplex PCR, and TCRdb holds only the in-frame ones, with some missing. Of 150,000 to 200,000 clones listed, around nine tenths are singletons. Sequenced sample: peripheral blood. Receptors originate from a young man with active or convalescent COVID-19.

This clone is a singleton in its sample. The V and J genes are TRBV15 and TRBJ1-5; D is perhaps TRBD1 (6 bases). The CDR3 consists of 15 residues. Deletions cut 4 bases from V and 1 base from J, with 11 bases between. Germline V lookup: CDR1 LNHNV, CDR2 YYDKDF (reference sequence). CDR3 in amino acids: CATSIGGDSNQPQHF. As DNA, the CDR3 is TGTGCCACCAGCATAGGGGGAGACAGCAATCAGCCCCAGCATTTT.

The chain combines TRBV2 with TRBJ2-1; perhaps TRBD2 as D (5 bases). The CDR3 extends over 16 amino acids. The germline V gene has CDR1 SNHLY and CDR2 FYNNEI. The germline V and J ends were trimmed by 7 bases and 8 bases, with 24 bases remaining between them. CDR3 sequence: CASTRGYTAQLDEQFF. The CDR3 DNA sequence: TGTGCCAGCACCCGAGGGTATACGGCGCAATTGGATGAGCAGTTCTTC.

This clone came up a few times. The chain couples TRBV9 to TRBJ1-1; 12 positions match TRBD1. The J segment lost 4 bases and the V segment lost 4 bases, leaving 5 bases of the junction unmatched. Germline values: CDR1 SGDLS, CDR2 YYNGEE. This CDR3 contains 15 residues. The CDR3 spells CASSLGQGAATEAFF. CDR3 DNA sequence: TGTGCCAGCAGCCTGGGACAGGGGGCTGCCACTGAAGCTTTCTTT.

V is TRBV6-6 and J is TRBJ2-1, with TRBD1 matching 8 bases. The germline V gene encodes CDR1 MNHNY and CDR2 SVGAGI (reference sequence). The trim removed 6 bases at V and 5 bases at J, leaving 12 bases unmatched. The CDR3 runs 16 residues. DNA for the CDR3: TGTGCCAGCAGCTATGGTTTCAGGGGGCGGGACAATGAGCAGTTCTTC. This translates into CASSYGFRGRDNEQFF.

The V gene is TRBV11-3, the J gene TRBJ2-7, with TRBD1 as a possible D gene (5 bases). The CDR3 has 14 amino acids. V lost 0 bases and J lost 5, with 11 bases in between. The V gene's germline CDR1 is SGHNT and CDR2 YENEEA. The CDR3 protein is CASSLDLGADEQYF. The CDR3 DNA is TGTGCCAGCAGCTTAGACTTAGGGGCGGACGAGCAGTACTTC.

The chain has TRBV5-1 and TRBJ1-2, with 8 bases lining up with TRBD1. The junction had 6 bases not matched to a gene; V was cut back by 3 bases and J by 8 bases. The CDR3 extends over 13 amino acids. Germline V lookup: CDR1 SGHRS, CDR2 YFSETQ. The CDR3 sequence is CASSSQGAGGYTF. CDR3 nucleotides: TGCGCCAGCAGCTCGCAGGGGGCCGGGGGCTACACCTTC.

The chain uses TRBV7-2 and TRBJ2-7, with 10 positions matching TRBD1. This CDR3 has 15 residues. Germline CDR1 SGHTA, CDR2 FQGNSA. V trimming: 0 bases; J trimming: 7 bases; junction bases outside the gene matches: 6. The CDR3 coding sequence is TGTGCCAGCAGCTTAGCCGGGACAGGGGTATGGGAGCAGTACTTC. It yields the protein CASSLAGTGVWEQYF. The full variable domain, in which reference TRBV7-2 and TRBJ2-7 provide the parts outside the CDR3, is GAGVSQSPSNKVTEKGKDVELRCDPISGHTALYWYRQSLGQGLEFLIYFQGNSAPDKSGLPSDRFSAERTGGSVSTLTIQRTQQEDSAVYLCASSLAGTGVWEQYFGPGTRLTVT.

The J gene is TRBJ1-2, the V gene TRBV7-9; D is perhaps TRBD1 (5 bases). In germline, CDR1 is SEHNR, CDR2 FQNEAQ (reference sequence). This CDR3 comprises 14 residues. V was clipped by 1 base and J by 2 bases, with 8 bases between them. CDR3 residues: CASSLGQGNYGYTF. CDR3 in DNA: TGTGCCAGCAGCTTAGGGCAGGGAAACTATGGCTACACCTTC.

Of note for this clone: Other DNA sequences in this specimen translate into the identical CDR3. This sequence joins TRBV5-1 and TRBJ2-5; 8 bases line up with TRBD2. Trimming took 4 bases from V and 5 from J; bases not matched to a gene: 4. The CDR3 has 13 amino acids. Germline loops: CDR1 SGHRS, CDR2 YFSETQ. The CDR3 spells CASSPGGAETQYF. CDR3 DNA: TGCGCCAGCAGCCCCGGGGGGGCCGAGACCCAGTACTTC.

This rearrangement joins TRBV6-1 to TRBJ2-5; 11 positions match TRBD2. Germline CDR1 and CDR2: MNHNS and SASEGT. The CDR3 has 17 amino acids. Losses at the gene ends were 1 base for V and 1 base for J; bases not matched to a gene: 5. CDR3 in amino acids: CASSEVLAGALQETQYF. CDR3 nucleotide sequence: TGTGCCAGCAGTGAAGTACTAGCGGGGGCCCTCCAAGAGACCCAGTACTTC.